This record covers a single TCR beta chain. The sample originates from a study of blood T cell repertoires in COVID-19. Study-level information: T cells, B-cell-depleted T cells, or PBMCs supplied cDNA or gDNA.

The table came from immunoSEQ multiplex PCR; TCRdb's copy has only in-frame clones and leaves some out. This table has 150,000 to 200,000 clones, roughly 87% appearing once. The cohort comprised adults aged 18 to 89 years residing in approximately 25 US areas. Specimen: PBMCs or T cells enriched from blood (not recorded which). This receptor was obtained from a woman in her twenties or thirties who had recovered from COVID-19.

DNA of the CDR3: TGCAGCGTAGGGGACAGTTTCTACGAGCAGTACTTC. Protein product: CSVGDSFYEQYF. The chain couples TRBV29-1 to TRBJ2-7, with 7 nucleotides matching TRBD1. Per the germline V gene, CDR1 is SQVTM and CDR2 is ANQGSEA. The junction had 5 bases not matched to a gene; V was cut back by 6 bases and J by 3 bases. The CDR3 runs to 12 residues.